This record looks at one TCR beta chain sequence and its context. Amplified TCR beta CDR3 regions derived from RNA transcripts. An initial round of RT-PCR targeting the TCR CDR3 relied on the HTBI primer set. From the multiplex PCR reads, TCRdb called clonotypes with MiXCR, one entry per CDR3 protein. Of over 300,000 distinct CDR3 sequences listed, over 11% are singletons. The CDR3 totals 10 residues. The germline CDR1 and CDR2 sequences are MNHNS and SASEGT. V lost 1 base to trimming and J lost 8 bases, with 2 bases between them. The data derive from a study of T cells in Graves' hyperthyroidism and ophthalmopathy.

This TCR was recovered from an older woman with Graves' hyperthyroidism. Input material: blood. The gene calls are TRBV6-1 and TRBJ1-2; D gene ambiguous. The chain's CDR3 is CASSEEGYTF. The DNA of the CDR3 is TGTGCCAGCAGTGAAGAGGGCTACACCTTC.